The sequence of this TCR beta chain was determined in a study of T cells after posttransplantation cyclophosphamide. Cyclophosphamide on days +3 and +4 followed busulfan-fludarabine conditioning and a marrow graft. Germline V gives CDR1 SGHDN, CDR2 FVKESK. This CDR3 has 15 amino acids. V was clipped by 1 base and J by 2 bases; unmatched bases: 4. Assay: immunoSEQ multiplex PCR; the TCRdb copy retains only in-frame clones and omits some. Here the sample spans roughly 2,200 clones, around two thirds being singletons. The chain is built from TRBV14 and TRBJ2-5; 7 nucleotides line up with TRBD2. This TCR was sampled from a male patient aged 55 to 69 who received an allogeneic stem cell transplant from a related donor and was CMV-positive. Among the T cells, some may be from the graft donor. Specimen: PBMCs, collected after allogeneic stem cell transplant with posttransplant cyclophosphamide. The CDR3 DNA sequence: TGTGCCAGCAGCCAAGGGGGGAGGGCACAAGAGACCCAGTACTTC. As protein: CASSQGGRAQETQYF.